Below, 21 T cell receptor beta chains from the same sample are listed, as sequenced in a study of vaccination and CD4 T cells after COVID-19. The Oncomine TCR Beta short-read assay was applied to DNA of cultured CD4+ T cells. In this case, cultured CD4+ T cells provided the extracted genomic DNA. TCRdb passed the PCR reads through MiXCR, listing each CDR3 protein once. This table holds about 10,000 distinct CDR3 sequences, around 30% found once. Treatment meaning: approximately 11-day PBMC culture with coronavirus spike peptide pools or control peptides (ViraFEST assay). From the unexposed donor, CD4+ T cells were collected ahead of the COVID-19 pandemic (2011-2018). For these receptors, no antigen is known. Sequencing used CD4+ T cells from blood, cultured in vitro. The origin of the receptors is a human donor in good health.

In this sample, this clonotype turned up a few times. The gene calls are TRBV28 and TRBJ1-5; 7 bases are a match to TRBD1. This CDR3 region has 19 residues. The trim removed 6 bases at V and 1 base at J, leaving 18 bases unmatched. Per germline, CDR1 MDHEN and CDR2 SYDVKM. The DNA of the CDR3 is TGTGCCAGCAGCCTCCCAGGGGGAGGGTTTGGTTGGAGCAATCAGCCCCAGCATTTT. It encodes CASSLPGGGFGWSNQPQHF.

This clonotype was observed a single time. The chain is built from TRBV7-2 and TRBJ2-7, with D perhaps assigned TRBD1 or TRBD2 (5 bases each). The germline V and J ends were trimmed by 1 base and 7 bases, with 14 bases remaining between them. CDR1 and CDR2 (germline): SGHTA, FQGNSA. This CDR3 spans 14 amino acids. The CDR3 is CASSLGGSTGEQYF. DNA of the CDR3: TGTGCCAGCAGCTTAGGGGGGTCCACGGGGGAGCAGTACTTC.

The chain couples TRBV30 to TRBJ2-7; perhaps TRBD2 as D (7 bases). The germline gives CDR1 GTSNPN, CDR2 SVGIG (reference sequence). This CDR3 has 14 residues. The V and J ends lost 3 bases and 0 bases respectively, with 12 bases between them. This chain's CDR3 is CAWSGGPSSYEQYF. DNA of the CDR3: TGTGCCTGGAGCGGGGGGCCTAGCTCCTACGAGCAGTACTTC.

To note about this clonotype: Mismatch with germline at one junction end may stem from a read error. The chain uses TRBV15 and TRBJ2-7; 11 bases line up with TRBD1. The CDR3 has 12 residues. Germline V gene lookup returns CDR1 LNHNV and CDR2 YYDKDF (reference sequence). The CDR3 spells CATSTGGTGGTF. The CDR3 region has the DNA TGTGCCACCAGCACGGGCGGGACAGGGGGGACCTTC.

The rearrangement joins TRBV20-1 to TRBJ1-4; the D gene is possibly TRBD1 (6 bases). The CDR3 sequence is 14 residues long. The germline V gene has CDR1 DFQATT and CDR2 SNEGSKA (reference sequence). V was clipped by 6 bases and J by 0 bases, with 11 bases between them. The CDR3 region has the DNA TGCAGTGCCCAACAGGGTGCAACTAATGAAAAACTGTTTTTT. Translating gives CSAQQGATNEKLFF.

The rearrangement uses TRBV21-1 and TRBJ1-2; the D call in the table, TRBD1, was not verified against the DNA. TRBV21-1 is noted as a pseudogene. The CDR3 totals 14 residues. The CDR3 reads CASTVWAPGYGYTF. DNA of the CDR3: TGTGCCAGCACCGTCTGGGCTCCCGGGTATGGCTACACCTTC.

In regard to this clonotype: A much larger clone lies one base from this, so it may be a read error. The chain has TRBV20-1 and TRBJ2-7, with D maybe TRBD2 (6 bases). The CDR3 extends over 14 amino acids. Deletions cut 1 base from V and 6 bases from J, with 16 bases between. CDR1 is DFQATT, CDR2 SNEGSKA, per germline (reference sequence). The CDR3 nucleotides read TGCAGTGCTAGAGGAGGGCGGGATCGGTCCGAGCAGTACTTC. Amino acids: CSARGGRDRSEQYF.

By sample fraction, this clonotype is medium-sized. This CDR3 is CAISASGGVNTEAFF. The CDR3 DNA sequence: TGTGCCATCAGTGCATCAGGGGGAGTGAACACTGAAGCTTTCTTT. J is TRBJ1-1 and V is TRBV10-3; 7 positions match TRBD1. The germline gives CDR1 ENHRY, CDR2 SYGVKD. The CDR3 sequence is 15 residues long. The junction had 5 bases not matched to a gene; V was cut back by 4 bases and J by 0 bases.

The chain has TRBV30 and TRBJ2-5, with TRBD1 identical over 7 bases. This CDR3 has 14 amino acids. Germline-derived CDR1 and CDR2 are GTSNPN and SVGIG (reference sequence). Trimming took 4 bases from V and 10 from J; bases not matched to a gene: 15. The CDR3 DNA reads TGTGCCTGGAAAACGACAGGGTTTAGGGGGATCCAGTACTTC. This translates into CAWKTTGFRGIQYF.

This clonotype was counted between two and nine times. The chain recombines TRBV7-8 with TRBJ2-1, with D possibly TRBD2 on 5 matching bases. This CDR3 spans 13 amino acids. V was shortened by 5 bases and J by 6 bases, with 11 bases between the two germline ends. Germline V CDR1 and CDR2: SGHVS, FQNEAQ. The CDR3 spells CASSPTGGNEQFF. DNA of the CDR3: TGTGCCAGCAGCCCGACTGGAGGCAATGAGCAGTTCTTC.

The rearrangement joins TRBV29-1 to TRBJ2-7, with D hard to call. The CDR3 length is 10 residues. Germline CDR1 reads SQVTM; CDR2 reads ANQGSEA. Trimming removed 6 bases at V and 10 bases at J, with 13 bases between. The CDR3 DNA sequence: TGCAGCGTAGCGACAAAGAATCAGTACTTC. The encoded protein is CSVATKNQYF.

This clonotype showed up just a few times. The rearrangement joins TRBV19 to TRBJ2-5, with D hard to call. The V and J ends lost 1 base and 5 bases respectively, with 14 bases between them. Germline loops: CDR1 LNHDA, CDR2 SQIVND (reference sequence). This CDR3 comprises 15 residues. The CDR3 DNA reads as TGTGCCAGTAGTATAGCTGGGTATTTGGGGGAGACCCAGTACTTC. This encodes CASSIAGYLGETQYF.

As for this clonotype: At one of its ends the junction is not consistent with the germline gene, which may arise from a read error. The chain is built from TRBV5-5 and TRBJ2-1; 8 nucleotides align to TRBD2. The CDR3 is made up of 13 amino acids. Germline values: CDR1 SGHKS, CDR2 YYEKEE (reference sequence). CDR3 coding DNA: TGTGCCAGCAGCTTGGTCAGCGGGAGAGACGAGGTCTTC. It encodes CASSLVSGRDEVF.

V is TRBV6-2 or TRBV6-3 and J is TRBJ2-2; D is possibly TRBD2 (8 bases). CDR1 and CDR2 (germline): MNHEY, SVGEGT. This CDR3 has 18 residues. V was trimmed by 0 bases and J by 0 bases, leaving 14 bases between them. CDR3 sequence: CASSYSYRGLANTGELFF. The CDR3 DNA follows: TGTGCCAGCAGTTACTCGTACAGGGGACTAGCGAACACCGGGGAGCTGTTTTTT.

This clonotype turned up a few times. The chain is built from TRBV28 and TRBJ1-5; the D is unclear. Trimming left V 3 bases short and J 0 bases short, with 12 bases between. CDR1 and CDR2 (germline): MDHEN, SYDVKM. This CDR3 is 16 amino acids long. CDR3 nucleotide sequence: TGTGCCAGCAGTTTCTACGCGGGCAGTAGCAATCAGCCCCAGCATTTT. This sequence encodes CASSFYAGSSNQPQHF.

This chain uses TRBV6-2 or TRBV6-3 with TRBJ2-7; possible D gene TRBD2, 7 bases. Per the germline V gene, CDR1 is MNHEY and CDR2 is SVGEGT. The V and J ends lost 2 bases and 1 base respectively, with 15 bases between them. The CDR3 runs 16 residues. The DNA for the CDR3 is TGTGCCAGCAGTTACCCAGAACAGGGAGGGTCCTACGAGCAGTACTTC. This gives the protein CASSYPEQGGSYEQYF.

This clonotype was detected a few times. CDR3: CASSRTTGSTYEQYF. The CDR3 bases are TGCGCCAGCAGCCGTACGACAGGGTCCACCTACGAGCAGTACTTC. This rearrangement joins TRBV4-3 to TRBJ2-7, with 7 bases fitting TRBD1. J lost 2 bases, V lost 4 bases, and 8 bases had no gene match. Per germline, CDR1 LGHNA and CDR2 YSLEER. CDR3 size: 15 residues.

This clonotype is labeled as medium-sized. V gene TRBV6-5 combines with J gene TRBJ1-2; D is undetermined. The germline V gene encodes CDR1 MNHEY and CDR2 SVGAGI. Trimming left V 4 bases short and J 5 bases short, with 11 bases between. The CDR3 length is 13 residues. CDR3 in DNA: TGTGCCAGCAGTTCACCGGACGGGTATGGCTACACCTTC. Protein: CASSSPDGYGYTF.

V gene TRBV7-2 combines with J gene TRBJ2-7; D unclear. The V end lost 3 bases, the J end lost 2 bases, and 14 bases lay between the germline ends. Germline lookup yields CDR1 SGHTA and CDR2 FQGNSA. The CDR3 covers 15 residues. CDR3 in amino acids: CASSLSLGPPYEQYF. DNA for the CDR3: TGTGCCAGCAGCTTGTCGCTAGGGCCCCCCTACGAGCAGTACTTC.

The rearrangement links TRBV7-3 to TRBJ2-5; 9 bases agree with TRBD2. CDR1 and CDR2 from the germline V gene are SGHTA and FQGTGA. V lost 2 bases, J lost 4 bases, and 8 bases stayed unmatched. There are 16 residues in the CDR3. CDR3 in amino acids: CASSLSGSGSRETQYF. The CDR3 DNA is TGTGCCAGCAGCTTATCGGGTAGCGGGAGTAGAGAGACCCAGTACTTC. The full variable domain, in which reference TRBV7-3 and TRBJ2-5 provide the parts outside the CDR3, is GAGVSQTPSNKVTEKGKYVELRCDPISGHTALYWYRQSLGQGPEFLIYFQGTGAADDSGLPNDRFFAVRPEGSVSTLKIQRTERGDSAVYLCASSLSGSGSRETQYFGPGTRLLVL.

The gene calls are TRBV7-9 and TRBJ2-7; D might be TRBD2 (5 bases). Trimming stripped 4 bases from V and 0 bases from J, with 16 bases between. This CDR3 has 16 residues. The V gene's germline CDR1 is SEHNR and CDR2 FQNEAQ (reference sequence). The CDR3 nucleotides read TGTGCCAGCAGCTCACCCGAGGGCTTCCCCTCCTACGAGCAGTACTTC. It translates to CASSSPEGFPSYEQYF.